These T cell receptor beta chains were read from a single sample in a study of T cells in Graves' hyperthyroidism and ophthalmopathy. TCRdb re-called the multiplex PCR reads through MiXCR, storing one row per CDR3 protein. The sample lists under 300,000 distinct CDR3 sequences, approximately 13% occurring once. Sequencing input: blood. All receptors derive from a woman between 40 and 55 years old with Graves' hyperthyroidism. The CDR3 runs from the conserved cysteine through the conserved F or W. For some rows the clone size is stated as once, few or many, or as a class when expanded; others skip it.

V gene: TRBV13
clone size: many
CDR3 protein: CASSLEGGAREQYF

V gene: TRBV6-1
clone size: NA
CDR3 protein: CASTGQGGKREQYF

V gene: TRBV2
clone size: many
CDR3 protein: CASSEVIDSEAFF

V gene: TRBV7-9
clone size: many
CDR3 protein: CASSSRGAVNNEQFF

V gene: TRBV2
clone size: many
CDR3 protein: CASRAALSGTSGTLAKNIQYF

V gene: TRBV11-2
clone size: many
CDR3 protein: CASSSGGQGTWNEQFF

V gene: TRBV7-9
clone size: once
CDR3 protein: CASSLDGTGGGSGYTF

V gene: TRBV27
clone size: many
CDR3 protein: CASSLGRVLGKYF

V gene: TRBV18
clone size: many
CDR3 protein: CASSHTGSGTEAFF

V gene: TRBV6-9
clone size: NA
CDR3 protein: CASSYDRSTAELFF

V gene: TRBV20-1
clone size: NA
CDR3 protein: CSASRSADTQYF

V gene: TRBV14
clone size: few
CDR3 protein: CASSQDWGQMNTEAFF

V gene: TRBV5-1
clone size: many
CDR3 protein: CASSPQRGQDEKLFF

V gene: TRBV5-6
clone size: NA
CDR3 protein: CASSLMSGGSDTQYF

V gene: TRBV12-3/TRBV12-4
clone size: many
CDR3 protein: CASSLLETSYNEQFF

V gene: TRBV20-1
clone size: NA
CDR3 protein: CSARGESSSTDTQYF

V gene: TRBV27
clone size: NA
CDR3 protein: CASQTGGAGYTGELFF

V gene: TRBV6-2/TRBV6-3
clone size: NA
CDR3 protein: CASRLAAGNTIYF

V gene: TRBV27
clone size: many
CDR3 protein: CASSRTGVSYEQYF

V gene: TRBV28
clone size: many
CDR3 protein: CASSLPYPHTDTQYF

V gene: TRBV10-3
clone size: NA
CDR3 protein: CAISGTSVDNEQFF

V gene: TRBV13
clone size: many
CDR3 protein: CASSLGRDRGGEQYF

V gene: TRBV7-2
clone size: few
CDR3 protein: CASTPGGGQGNSPLHF

V gene: TRBV18
clone size: NA
CDR3 protein: CASSPDGQGSGYTF

V gene: TRBV28
clone size: many
CDR3 protein: CASSVGKSYEQYF

V gene: TRBV12-3/TRBV12-4
clone size: many
CDR3 protein: CASTSWGQGEEKLFF

V gene: TRBV2
clone size: many
CDR3 protein: CASIPEVDAYNEQFF

V gene: TRBV6-1
clone size: few
CDR3 protein: CASNQGAGDTRYF

V gene: TRBV12-3/TRBV12-4
clone size: many
CDR3 protein: CASSLRGHNQPQHF

V gene: TRBV16
clone size: many
CDR3 protein: CASSQDREDEQFF

V gene: TRBV3-1
clone size: many
CDR3 protein: CASSQGDRPSGYTF

V gene: TRBV7-3
clone size: many
CDR3 protein: CASSPSTGTDTQYF

V gene: TRBV6-1
clone size: many
CDR3 protein: CASSRASRGSLGYGYTF

V gene: TRBV20-1
clone size: many
CDR3 protein: CSARGSGYYNEQFF

V gene: TRBV29-1
clone size: many
CDR3 protein: CSAAGESYNEQFF

V gene: TRBV5-1
clone size: once
CDR3 protein: CASSLSGGPEYEQFF

V gene: TRBV28
clone size: NA
CDR3 protein: CASAGLTGRGTDTQYF

V gene: TRBV18
clone size: NA
CDR3 protein: CASSPSAVVHEQYF

V gene: TRBV7-8
clone size: few
CDR3 protein: CASSLGGGQGGYEQYF

V gene: TRBV7-2
clone size: many
CDR3 protein: CASSPQGSTEAFF

V gene: TRBV4-2
clone size: many
CDR3 protein: CASSQDPAGAYEQYF

V gene: TRBV2
clone size: NA
CDR3 protein: CASGWDPYEQYF

V gene: TRBV29-1
clone size: many
CDR3 protein: CSVTTTDSYNEQFF

V gene: TRBV6-5
clone size: NA
CDR3 protein: CASSLSSTFPEQYF

V gene: TRBV19
clone size: once
CDR3 protein: CASTSGDEQFF

V gene: TRBV29-1
clone size: NA
CDR3 protein: CSVLTENTIYF

V gene: TRBV5-6
clone size: NA
CDR3 protein: CASSLRRAGGGQSQFF

V gene: TRBV5-6
clone size: NA
CDR3 protein: CASSPLIWNLTDTQYF

V gene: TRBV5-8
clone size: many
CDR3 protein: CASSRRTAYNEQFF

V gene: TRBV12-3/TRBV12-4
clone size: NA
CDR3 protein: CASKRTGYNSPLHF

V gene: TRBV7-2
clone size: many
CDR3 protein: CASSPRLAISGEQYF

V gene: TRBV12-3/TRBV12-4
clone size: NA
CDR3 protein: CASSKPGQGYEQYF

V gene: TRBV4-2
clone size: NA
CDR3 protein: CASSQEGVDEQYF

V gene: TRBV7-2
clone size: few
CDR3 protein: CASSLDGLGGYTF

V gene: TRBV12-3/TRBV12-4
clone size: many
CDR3 protein: CASSLDYEQYF